The T cell receptor (beta chain) described here comes from a study of identifying expanded T cells in peripheral blood. Healthy donors had no documented immune events, such as infections, while sampled. This table comes from immunoSEQ multiplex PCR, and its TCRdb copy is limited to in-frame clones, with some not included. This table holds 55,000 to 75,000 clones, around 87% found once. Deletions cut 0 bases from V and 5 bases from J, with 10 bases between. Per the germline V gene, CDR1 is MGHRA and CDR2 is YSYEKL. CDR3 length: 14 residues. Broader study findings: Across healthy donors, higher total template counts meant significantly greater roughly 2-week count variance. About 1.3 clones differed between technical replicates, versus 16.4 and 19 over time.

A remark on this clone: Its cognate antigen is unknown.

This clonotype originated in a person aged 18-70 years in good health. The sequencing sample was made of blood. This sequence joins TRBV4-1 and TRBJ2-5; D is undetermined. The DNA for the CDR3 is TGCGCCAGCAGCCAAGAGGGGTTCCTGGAGACCCAGTACTTC. Translated: CASSQEGFLETQYF.